Each of the 14 T cell receptor beta chains below was sequenced from the same sample in a study of blood T cells in healthy people across ages. Together with a sample-barcoded 5' primer, a J-beta primer mix was included in a second PCR lasting roughly 6 to 12 cycles. TCRdb processed the 5' RACE reads anew with MiXCR; each CDR3 protein has one entry. The table lists some 690,000 distinct CDR3 sequences, around a fifth of them singletons. The sequencing input was blood. Every receptor here comes from a man aged 70-80 years in good health.

This clonotype has only a few counts. The rearrangement uses TRBV14 and TRBJ2-5; no clear D gene. Germline lookup yields CDR1 SGHDN and CDR2 FVKESK. CDR3 length: 12 amino acids. Trimming removed 4 bases from V and 7 bases from J, with 10 bases in between. For the CDR3, the DNA is TGTGCCAGCAGCCCCTCTCCCGCGACCCAGTACTTC. Translated: CASSPSPATQYF.

The rearrangement uses TRBV5-6 and TRBJ1-2; possibly TRBD1 for D (5 bases). The CDR3 has 14 residues. Germline values: CDR1 SGHDT, CDR2 YYEEEE. Trimming stripped 7 bases from V and 0 bases from J, with 13 bases between. CDR3 nucleotide sequence: TGTGCCAGCTGCCTCAGGGAAGCTAACTATGGCTACACCTTC. It encodes CASCLREANYGYTF.

The chain combines TRBV15 with TRBJ2-1; 7 bases agree with TRBD1. The CDR3 consists of 13 residues. From germline, CDR1 is LNHNV and CDR2 YYDKDF (reference sequence). J was trimmed by 3 bases and V by 8 bases; bases with no gene match: 4. The CDR3, as DNA: TGTGCCACCTCGGGACAGTTCTACAATGAGCAGTTCTTC. Translation gives CATSGQFYNEQFF.

The rearrangement links TRBV20-1 to TRBJ2-7, with D possibly being TRBD2 (5 bases). Germline V gives CDR1 DFQATT, CDR2 SNEGSKA (reference sequence). With 0 bases removed from V and 2 bases from J, the gap between germline ends came to 14 bases. The CDR3 sequence is 15 residues long. The CDR3, as DNA: TGCAGTGCTAGAGATGCAGGAATCGGGGCCTACGAGCAGTACTTC. Encoded protein: CSARDAGIGAYEQYF.

The chain is built from TRBV7-2 and TRBJ2-5; weak D call: TRBD2 (6 bases). CDR3 length: 16 amino acids. Trimming stripped 0 bases from V and 2 bases from J, with 13 bases between. Germline V gives CDR1 SGHTA, CDR2 FQGNSA. CDR3 sequence: CASSLATGVGQETQYF. In DNA, the CDR3 is TGTGCCAGCAGCTTAGCCACGGGGGTTGGGCAAGAGACCCAGTACTTC.

The rearrangement joins TRBV28 to TRBJ1-6; D unclear. V gave up 6 bases and J gave up 1 base, with 10 bases separating them. In germline, CDR1 is MDHEN, CDR2 SYDVKM. This CDR3 spans 15 amino acids. CDR3 DNA: TGTGCCAGCAGCTCAGAGGGATCCTATAATTCACCCCTCCACTTT. Protein: CASSSEGSYNSPLHF.

This clonotype was counted a few times. The chain uses TRBV11-2 and TRBJ1-4, with no clear D. CDR1 is SGHAT, CDR2 FQNNGV, per germline. The CDR3 is 18 amino acids. Trimming cost V 4 bases and J 2 bases, with 20 bases left between them. The CDR3 nucleotides are TGTGCCAGCAGCTATCGGGCCGACCCGTTGGGGACTAATGAAAAACTGTTTTTT. As protein: CASSYRADPLGTNEKLFF.

The chain is built from TRBV20-1 and TRBJ2-7, with 13 bases matching TRBD2. Germline CDR1 reads DFQATT; CDR2 reads SNEGSKA (reference sequence). J gave up 3 bases and V 2 bases, and 4 bases lay outside the gene matches. The CDR3 extends over 15 amino acids. This CDR3 reads CSARRGLAGDYEQYV. For the CDR3, the DNA is TGCAGTGCTAGACGAGGACTAGCGGGAGACTACGAGCAGTACGTC.

The chain carries TRBV5-1 and TRBJ2-7, with D perhaps assigned TRBD1 or TRBD2 (6 bases each). The J call may be in error: the DNA end matches TRBJ2-1 better. The CDR3 consists of 15 residues. In germline, CDR1 is SGHRS, CDR2 YFSETQ. As DNA, the CDR3 is TGCGCCAGCAGCTTGGTGCTCGGGGGCAAGATGGAGCAGTTCTTC. Translated: CASSLVLGGKMEQFF.

This clonotype was counted many times. The CDR3 DNA reads TGCGCCAGCAGCTTGGGGGACCCTTATGGCTACACCTTC. It encodes CASSLGDPYGYTF. This chain uses TRBV5-1 with TRBJ1-2, with D perhaps TRBD1 (5 bases). The CDR3 totals 13 residues. V lost 0 bases and J lost 5, with 8 bases in between. Germline V gene data show CDR1 as SGHRS and CDR2 as YFSETQ.

The genes are TRBV30 and TRBJ2-2; possibly TRBD1 or TRBD2 for D (6 bases each). This CDR3 comprises 15 residues. Per germline, CDR1 GTSNPN and CDR2 SVGIG (reference sequence). V was pared by 6 bases and J by 2 bases, with 16 bases between. CDR3 DNA: TGTGCCTGTCCCCCCCGGGGGCCTAACACCGGGGAGCTGTTTTTT. Translation: CACPPRGPNTGELFF.

This clonotype was observed a few times. V gene TRBV25-1 combines with J gene TRBJ1-1; D remains ambiguous. V was shortened by 4 bases and J by 5 bases, with 11 bases between the two germline ends. The CDR3 contains 13 residues. Germline-derived CDR1 and CDR2 are MGHDK and SYGVNS. The CDR3 DNA reads TGTGCCAGCAGTGCATCGGGATCGACTGAAGCTTTCTTT. Its protein product is CASSASGSTEAFF.

This sequence joins TRBV6-6 and TRBJ2-1; 11 bases are a match to TRBD2. The CDR3 consists of 16 residues. Unmatched junction bases numbered 8, after V lost 3 bases and J lost 7 bases. The germline V gene encodes CDR1 MNHNY and CDR2 SVGAGI (reference sequence). The DNA for the CDR3 is TGTGCCAGCAGTTATGTCCTAGCGGGGGGTTATAATGAGCAGTTCTTC. Amino acid sequence: CASSYVLAGGYNEQFF.

This clonotype was counted between two and nine times. The chain recombines TRBV6-5 with TRBJ2-1; D gene ambiguous. This CDR3 is 13 amino acids long. The V gene's germline CDR1 is MNHEY and CDR2 SVGAGI. V dropped 4 bases and J dropped 13 bases, with 17 bases sitting between them. CDR3 bases: TGTGCCAGCAGTTCCCAAAGGCGGACGGACCAGTTCTTC. It codes for CASSSQRRTDQFF.